This T cell receptor beta chain was retrieved from a study of vaccination and CD4 T cells after COVID-19. Turning to the study itself: The cells in question were stimulated using overlapping spike peptides derived from SARS-CoV-2, HCoV-NL63, HCoV-OC43 and HCoV-229E.

The Oncomine TCR Beta short-read assay was applied to DNA of cultured CD4+ T cells. Genomic DNA was isolated from CD4+ T cells that had been cultured. TCRdb passed the PCR reads through MiXCR, listing each CDR3 protein once. The table lists over 9,000 distinct CDR3 sequences, approximately 32% of them singletons. Details on this clonotype: Its antigen is as yet unknown.

This CDR3 has 13 residues. Germline trimming cut 6 bases from V and 7 bases from J; bases unmatched to any gene: 5. CDR1 SNHLY and CDR2 FYNNEI come from the germline V gene. Treatment reported: roughly 11-day PBMC culture with coronavirus spike peptide pools or control peptides (ViraFEST assay). Collection of the unexposed donor's CD4+ T cells took place before the COVID-19 pandemic (2011-2018). After expanding antigen-specific T cells with peptide pools, ViraFEST sequenced their TCRs. The J gene is TRBJ1-1, the V gene TRBV2; 10 bases line up with TRBD1. The TCR originated in a human donor in good health. The specimen was CD4+ T cells from blood, cultured in vitro. The CDR3 region has the DNA TGTGCCAGCAGCACCGGGACAGGGGTTGAAGCTTTCTTT. This gives the protein CASSTGTGVEAFF.